The next 4 T cell receptor beta chains were all read from a single sample in a study of cytomegalovirus exposure and HLA in healthy donors. Primers included in the PCR were 60 Vbeta and 13 Jbeta primers. TCRdb keeps only in-frame clones here, not all; method: immunoSEQ multiplex PCR. Of 99,000 or so clones detected, about 16% appear once; the ten largest clones hold over 0.8%. Sequences were obtained from PBMCs. All receptors derive from a female donor in good health and CMV-seronegative.

The chain combines TRBV10-2 with TRBJ2-1, with a weak D call TRBD2 (6 bases). V shed 7 bases and J shed 5 bases, with 12 bases lying between them. There are 13 residues in the CDR3. The germline CDR1 and CDR2 sequences are WSHSY and SAAADI. CDR3 protein: CASTGDLDNEQFF. The DNA of the CDR3 is TGCGCCAGCACCGGGGACTTAGACAATGAGCAGTTCTTC.

The chain combines TRBV2 with TRBJ2-5; TRBD1 matches 10 bases. The trim removed 5 bases at V and 5 bases at J, leaving 8 bases unmatched. From germline, CDR1 is SNHLY and CDR2 FYNNEI. This CDR3 has 15 amino acids. The chain's CDR3 is CASSKTGTGAETQYF. CDR3 DNA: TGTGCCAGCAGTAAAACCGGGACAGGGGCCGAGACCCAGTACTTC.

Only a few counts were recorded for this clone. The chain combines TRBV27 with TRBJ1-3; perhaps TRBD1 as D (5 bases). The germline CDR1 and CDR2 sequences are MNHEY and SMNVEV (reference sequence). V lost 5 bases and J lost 3, with 11 bases in between. This CDR3 is 14 amino acids long. DNA for the CDR3: TGTGCCAGCAGTGTGGGGCAGGGTGGAAACACCATATATTTT. Translated: CASSVGQGGNTIYF.

This clone was seen a few times. The rearrangement uses TRBV5-4 and TRBJ1-2; 8 bases are shared with TRBD1. The germline CDR1 and CDR2 sequences are SGHNT and YYREEE (reference sequence). The CDR3 sequence is 16 residues long. The ends lost 4 bases at V and 5 bases at J; junction bases unmatched: 13. CDR3 protein: CASSPSTQGALYGYTF. The DNA of the CDR3 is TGTGCCAGCAGCCCCTCCACGCAGGGGGCTTTATATGGCTACACCTTC.